The clone carrying this T cell receptor beta chain was detected ten times or more. Investigators prepared the TCR beta libraries by applying iRepertoire HTBI primers and Arm-PCR of CDR3 regions. TCRdb reprocessed the multiplex PCR reads with MiXCR, giving one entry per CDR3 protein. In the table there are over 450,000 distinct CDR3 sequences, around 13% of which are singletons. With 6 bases clipped from V and 2 bases from J, the junction kept 5 bases outside the gene matches. The CDR3 sequence is 15 residues long. The germline CDR1 and CDR2 sequences are SNHLY and FYNNEI. This sample is drawn from a study of regulatory T cells in long-lasting Graves disease. Indicated time point: newly diagnosed GD, antithyroid drugs for less than 3 months. With RNA extracted from PBMCs as input, the TCR library was made. These data were also reused for a study on T cells in Graves' hyperthyroidism and ophthalmopathy.

The chain employs TRBV2 and TRBJ2-2; 8 bases agree with TRBD1. Sequenced material: peripheral blood mononuclear cells (PBMCs), taken at new diagnosis, from a patient treated with antithyroid drugs. This receptor was taken from a woman aged 25 to 39 with Graves disease. CDR3: CASSDGTGNTGELFF. Written as DNA, the CDR3 is TGTGCCAGCAGCGACGGGACAGGAAACACCGGGGAGCTGTTTTTT.